This T cell receptor (beta chain) was sequenced during a study of T cell responses to AZD1222 COVID-19 vaccine. Study-wide results and caveats: Repertoire sampling occurred only after the peak T cell response. Mapped onto spike, vaccine-associated CD4 TCRs spanned it and were dominant at 160-218 and 743-854. Baseline serostatus was positive in only a handful of AZD1222 recipients. Clonal diversity may have been underestimated, and the donors were mostly white British, with more females than males.

About this clone: The antigen is unknown.

Sequenced by immunoSEQ multiplex PCR; TCRdb stores in-frame clones only, minus some. Among 90,000 to 150,000 clones, 88% were seen once, and the ten largest hold about 4%. V lost 3 bases and J 4 bases, leaving 13 bases between the germline ends. Germline CDR1 SGHRS, CDR2 YFSETQ. The CDR3 consists of 14 residues. The TCR was taken from an adult who received the AZD1222 COVID-19 vaccine. Sample: peripheral blood, taken 28 days after the second AZD1222 dose. The chain couples TRBV5-1 to TRBJ1-1, with D possibly matching TRBD1 (6 bases). CDR3 coding DNA: TGCGCCAGCAGCTCCACAGGGTCGGGCACTGAAGCTTTCTTT. This gives the protein CASSSTGSGTEAFF.